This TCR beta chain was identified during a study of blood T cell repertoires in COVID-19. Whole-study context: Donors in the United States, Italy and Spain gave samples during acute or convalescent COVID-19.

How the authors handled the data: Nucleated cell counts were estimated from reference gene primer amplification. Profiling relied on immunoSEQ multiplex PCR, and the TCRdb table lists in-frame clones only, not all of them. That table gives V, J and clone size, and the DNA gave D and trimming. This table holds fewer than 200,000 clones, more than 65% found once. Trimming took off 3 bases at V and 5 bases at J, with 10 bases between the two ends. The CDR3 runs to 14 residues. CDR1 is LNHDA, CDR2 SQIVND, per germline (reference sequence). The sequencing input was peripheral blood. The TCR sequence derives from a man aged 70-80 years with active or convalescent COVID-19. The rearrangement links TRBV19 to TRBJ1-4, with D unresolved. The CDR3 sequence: CASSIRGPNEKLFF. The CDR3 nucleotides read TGTGCCAGTAGTATTAGAGGGCCCAATGAAAAACTGTTTTTT.